A selection of T cell receptor beta chains follows, all from one sample in a study of T cells expressing NK-cell markers. After re-calling the 5' RACE reads, TCRdb lists one entry per CDR3 protein, DNA absent. The listing records approximately 170,000 distinct CDR3 sequences. Sequences were obtained from blood T cells: a sorted CD56 or NKG2C T cell subset, CD4+ or CD8+ T cells, or bulk PBMC T cells (not recorded which). The receptors derive from a man aged 18 to 69 in good health. Each CDR3 is given with its conserved first and last residue.

j_gene: TRBJ2-7
v_gene: TRBV6-5
CDR3aa: CASSTGGPEQYF

j_gene: TRBJ2-2
v_gene: TRBV2
CDR3aa: CASTEGLAGGLNTGELFF

j_gene: TRBJ2-3
v_gene: TRBV15
CDR3aa: CATSPGTSGVDTQYF

j_gene: TRBJ2-1
v_gene: TRBV4-2
CDR3aa: CASSQSGTTLFSYNEQFF

j_gene: TRBJ2-7
v_gene: TRBV7-3
CDR3aa: CASSTPEDGGVYEQYF

j_gene: TRBJ1-2
v_gene: TRBV7-9
CDR3aa: CASTFQQGSYTF

j_gene: TRBJ1-1
v_gene: TRBV6-1
CDR3aa: CASRLTEQVKNTEAFF

j_gene: TRBJ1-2
v_gene: TRBV7-9
CDR3aa: CASSVGQGHGYTF

j_gene: TRBJ1-6
v_gene: TRBV13
CDR3aa: CASSLGAIWSPLHF

j_gene: TRBJ2-6
v_gene: TRBV19
CDR3aa: CASSISLGNSGANVLTF

j_gene: TRBJ2-7
v_gene: TRBV5-6
CDR3aa: CASSFMGTSASYEQYF

j_gene: TRBJ2-1
v_gene: TRBV28
CDR3aa: CASSPDRERHNEQFF

j_gene: TRBJ1-1
v_gene: TRBV6-5
CDR3aa: CASSYHPTGDPEAFF

j_gene: TRBJ1-1
v_gene: TRBV2
CDR3aa: CASSSAQMNTEAFF